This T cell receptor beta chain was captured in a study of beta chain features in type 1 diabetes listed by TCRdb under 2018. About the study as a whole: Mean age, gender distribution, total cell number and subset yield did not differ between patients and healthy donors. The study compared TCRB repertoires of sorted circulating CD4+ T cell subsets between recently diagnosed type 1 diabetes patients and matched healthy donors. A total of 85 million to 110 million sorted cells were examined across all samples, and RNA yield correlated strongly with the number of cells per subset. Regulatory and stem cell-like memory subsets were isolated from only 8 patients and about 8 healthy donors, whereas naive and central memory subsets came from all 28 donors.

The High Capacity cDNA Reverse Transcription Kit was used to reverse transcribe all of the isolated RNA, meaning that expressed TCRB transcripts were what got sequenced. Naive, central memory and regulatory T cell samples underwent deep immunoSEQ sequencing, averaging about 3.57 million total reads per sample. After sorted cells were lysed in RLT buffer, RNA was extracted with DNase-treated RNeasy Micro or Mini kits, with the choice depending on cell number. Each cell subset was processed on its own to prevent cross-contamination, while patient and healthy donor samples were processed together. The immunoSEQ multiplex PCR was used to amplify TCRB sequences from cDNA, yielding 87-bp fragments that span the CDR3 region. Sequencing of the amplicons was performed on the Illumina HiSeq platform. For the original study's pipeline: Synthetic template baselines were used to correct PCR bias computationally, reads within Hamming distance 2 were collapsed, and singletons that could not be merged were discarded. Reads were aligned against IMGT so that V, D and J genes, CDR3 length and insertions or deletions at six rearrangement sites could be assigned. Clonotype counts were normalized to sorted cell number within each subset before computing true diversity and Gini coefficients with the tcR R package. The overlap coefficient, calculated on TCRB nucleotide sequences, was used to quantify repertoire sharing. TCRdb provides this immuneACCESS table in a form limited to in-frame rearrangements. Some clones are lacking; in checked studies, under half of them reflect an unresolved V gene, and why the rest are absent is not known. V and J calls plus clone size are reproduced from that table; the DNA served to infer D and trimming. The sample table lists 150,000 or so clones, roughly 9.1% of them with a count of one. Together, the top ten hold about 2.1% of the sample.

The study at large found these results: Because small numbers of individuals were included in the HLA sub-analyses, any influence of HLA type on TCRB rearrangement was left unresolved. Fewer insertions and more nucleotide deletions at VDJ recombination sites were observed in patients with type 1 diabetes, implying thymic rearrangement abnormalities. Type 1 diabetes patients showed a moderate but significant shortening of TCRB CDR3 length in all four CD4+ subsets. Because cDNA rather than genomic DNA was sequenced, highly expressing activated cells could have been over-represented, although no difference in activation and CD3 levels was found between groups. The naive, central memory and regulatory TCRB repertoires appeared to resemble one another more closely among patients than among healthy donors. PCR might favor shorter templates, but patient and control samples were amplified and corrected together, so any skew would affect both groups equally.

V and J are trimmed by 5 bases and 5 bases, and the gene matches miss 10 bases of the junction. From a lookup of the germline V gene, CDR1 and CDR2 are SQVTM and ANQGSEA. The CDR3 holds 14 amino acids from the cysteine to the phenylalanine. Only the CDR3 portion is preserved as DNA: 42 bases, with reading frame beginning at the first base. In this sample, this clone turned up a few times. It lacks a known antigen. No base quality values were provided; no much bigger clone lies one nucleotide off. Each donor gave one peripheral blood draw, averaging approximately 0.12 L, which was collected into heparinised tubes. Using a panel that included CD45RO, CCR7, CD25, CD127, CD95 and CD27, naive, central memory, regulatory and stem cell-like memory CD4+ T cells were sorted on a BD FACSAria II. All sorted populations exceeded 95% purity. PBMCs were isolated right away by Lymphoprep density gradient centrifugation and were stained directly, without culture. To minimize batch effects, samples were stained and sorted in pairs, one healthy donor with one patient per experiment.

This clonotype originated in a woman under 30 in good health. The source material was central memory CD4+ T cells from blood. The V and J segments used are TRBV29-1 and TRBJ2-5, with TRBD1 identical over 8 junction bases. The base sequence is TGCAGCGTTTCTGTGACAGGGGCTGAGGAGACCCAGTACTTC. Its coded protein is CSVSVTGAEETQYF. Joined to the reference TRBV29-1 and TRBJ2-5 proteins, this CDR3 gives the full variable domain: SAVISQKPSRDICQRGTSLTIQCQVDSQVTMMFWYRQQPGQSLTLIATANQGSEATYESGFVIDKFPISRPNLTFSTLTVSNMSPEDSSIYLCSVSVTGAEETQYFGPGTRLLVL.